This T cell receptor beta chain is drawn from a study of blood T cell repertoires in COVID-19. Study-level background: Sources were T cells, B-cell-depleted T cells, or PBMCs; the material itself was cDNA or gDNA.

Those enrolled in Seattle joined during active infection and were followed longitudinally afterward. The V gene lost 7 bases and the J gene lost 0 bases, with 10 bases spanning the gap. The V gene's germline CDR1 is SNHLY and CDR2 FYNNEI. The CDR3 is 14 residues long. As handled by the study authors: Amplification with reference gene primers provided the estimates of nucleated cell counts. Libraries were prepared by immunoSEQ multiplex PCR; TCRdb keeps only in-frame clonotypes and omits some of them. V and J calls and clone size come straight from that table; D and trimming were deduced from the DNA. The data hold 200,000 to 250,000 clones, with about 88% observed a single time.

Sequencing was performed on peripheral blood. V gene TRBV2 combines with J gene TRBJ2-1; TRBD1 might be the D (5 bases). The receptor comes from a woman aged 45-65 years with COVID-19, enrolled during active disease. As DNA, the CDR3 is TGTGCCAGCAAGCAGGGTAGCTCCTACAATGAGCAGTTCTTC. This codes for CASKQGSSYNEQFF.